This T cell receptor (beta chain) was captured by sequencing in a study of technical replicates of blood from four donors. CDR3 length: 14 residues. The table came from immunoSEQ multiplex PCR; TCRdb's copy has only in-frame clones and leaves some out. The table includes about 88,000 clones, less than 95% detected once. The sequenced sample consisted of T cells isolated from PBMCs. The clonotype was recovered from a human donor in good health. The rearrangement uses TRBV21-1 and TRBJ2-7; the D call of TRBD2 is as the table states it, not checked on the DNA. TRBV21-1 is marked as a pseudogene. The chain's CDR3 is CASSETSGGYEQYF. Here the CDR3 DNA reads TGTGCCAGCAGCGAAACTAGCGGGGGGTACGAGCAGTACTTC.